This TCR beta chain derives from a study of CD8+ T cells in alopecia areata (dated 2018 in TCRdb). Regarding the complete study: Treated patients were enrolled in an open-label pilot trial of oral tofacitinib at 5 to 10 mg twice daily for moderate-to-severe alopecia areata. Clonality in the scalp was compared among normal scalp (n=4), patchy alopecia areata scalp (n=8), and alopecia totalis/universalis scalp (n=8). Biopsies were taken from tofacitinib-treated patients at baseline and again at 4 and 24 weeks into treatment, and several of those patients also had a later scalp biopsy. Patients received tofacitinib for 6 to 18 months and were then followed off drug for 6 months to check for delayed response and recurrence. The SALT score, which quantifies the percentage of affected scalp surface area, was used to measure disease severity in treated patients. immunoSEQ multiplex PCR using 35 Vbeta forward primers and 13 Jbeta reverse primers was used to amplify TCRbeta CDR3 regions. In both human patients and the C3H/HeJ mouse model, the study applied high-throughput TCRbeta sequencing to look at T cell clonal expansion in alopecia areata. On the human side, TCRbeta sequencing was run on scalp tissue and on sorted CD4+ and CD8+ peripheral blood T cells from healthy controls and from alopecia areata patients with either patchy or totalis/universalis disease. RNA came from the PAXgene miRNA kit for fixed scalp, the miRNeasy kit for PBMCs, and the RNeasy kit for mouse skin.

Libraries came from the immunoSEQ multiplex PCR assay. To provide template for TCR sequencing, every sample had RNA extracted and reverse transcribed into cDNA. SuperScript III was used for first-strand cDNA synthesis, primed with a 2:1 mix of oligo-dT and random hexamers. A synthetic immune receptor repertoire was used to assess amplification bias, and residual bias was removed computationally. In the original analysis: Raw reads were preprocessed to remove errors, and CDR3 was defined according to IMGT conventions as the region from the conserved cysteine to phenylalanine. To get clonality, Shannon entropy was normalized by log2 of the number of productive unique TCRs and the result was subtracted from 1. Whether each scalp clone was CD4 or CD8 was inferred by checking scalp TCRbeta sequences against the CD4 and CD8 repertoires from sorted blood. Held by TCRdb, this immuneACCESS table contains in-frame sequences only and omits some clones. Under half of the omission traces to an unresolved V gene where checked; the cause of the rest is unknown. V and J calls and clone size are given by that table; D and trimming were obtained from the DNA. The sample table shows around 200,000 clones, and around half are seen once. The top ten constitute 10% to 11% of the sample.

This clone has only a few counts. Its antigen remains undetermined. The record has no base qualities; no much larger clone is one base away. At the junction V is shortened by 4 bases and J by 5 bases, with 8 bases in between. The cysteine opens and the phenylalanine closes a CDR3 of 12 amino acids. The DNA shown is the 36-base CDR3, in frame from base 1. The germline V gene gives CDR1 as LGHNT and CDR2 as FRNRAP. Summary of the overall study and its limitations: Lesional scalp, especially in alopecia totalis/universalis, showed higher clonality and more expanded CD8+ clones than normal scalp, suggesting antigenic drive. Scalp clonality and the number of expanded CD8+ clones among the top 100 scalp clones were significantly decreased by tofacitinib. Shared TCR sequences between patients were less evident than in mice, which may be partly attributable to HLA diversity in the patient population. Resident alphabeta T cells in normal human skin are also sequenced, complicating scalp TCR repertoire analysis, unlike mouse skin dominated by gammadelta T cells. Because the treated cohort was small and included a single nonresponder, larger studies are needed to assess links between baseline CD8+ expansion and response. During tofacitinib treatment, many expanded lesional clones remained in scalp and blood, and this persistence may partly explain relapse after treatment is stopped.

The time point label corresponds to: 20 to 30 weeks on oral tofacitinib. In light of the paper, this sample's treatment or condition label describes: oral pan-JAK inhibitor, 5-10 mg twice daily. From alopecia areata patients, peripheral blood was collected along with lesional scalp punch biopsies. PBMCs were separated by density centrifugation and stained for CD3, CD4 and CD8, after which CD4+ and CD8+ T cells were sorted on a FACSAria. Sequencing used CD8+ T cells sorted from blood, obtained at week 24, from a patient treated with tofacitinib. This chain is built from TRBV12-5 and TRBJ1-1; the D gene is not confidently resolved. The TCR was taken from a human donor with alopecia areata. The DNA sequence is given as TGTGCTAGTGGTTATGTTGGGACTGAAGCTTTCTTT. It translates to CASGYVGTEAFF.